Described below is a single T cell receptor (beta chain) sequence and its context. This sample stems from a study of blood T cell repertoires in COVID-19. Study information: Acute-phase and convalescent COVID-19 samples originated in the United States, Italy and Spain. The analysed material was cDNA or gDNA that came from T cells, B-cell-depleted T cells, or PBMCs.

The authors' processing: Estimation of nucleated cell counts relied on the amplification of reference gene primers. Sequencing used immunoSEQ multiplex PCR; TCRdb keeps in-frame clones, though not all of them. Clone size and V and J calls were adopted from that table, with D and trimming inferred from the DNA. The table has more than 95,000 clones, more than 75% seen once. The germline V gene encodes CDR1 SGHVS and CDR2 FQNEAQ. The CDR3 extends over 14 amino acids. V was clipped by 5 bases and J by 6 bases; unmatched bases: 6. The chain links TRBV7-8 to TRBJ2-7; 11 nucleotides align to TRBD2. Material: peripheral blood. The receptor was isolated from a man aged 45 to 65 with acute or convalescent COVID-19. CDR3 region: CASSLGLAGFEQYF. The DNA for the CDR3 is TGTGCCAGCAGCCTTGGACTAGCGGGCTTCGAGCAGTACTTC.